These 10 T cell receptor beta chains were sequenced from one sample in a study of neurological immune-mediated disorders. TCRdb processed the 5' RACE reads anew with MiXCR; each CDR3 protein has one entry. Seen here are roughly 30,000 distinct CDR3 sequences, under 6.5% observed once, and the top ten hold 2% to 2.5%. Source material: CD4+ T cells from blood. These receptors originate from a woman between 45 and 65 years old in good health.

The table lists this clonotype with many counts. V gene TRBV10-1 combines with J gene TRBJ2-2; 9 bases fit TRBD1. The V segment lost 4 bases and the J segment 7 bases; nucleotides outside the gene matches: 13. This CDR3 spans 17 amino acids. Germline assignment: CDR1 WNHNN and CDR2 SYGVQD (reference sequence). CDR3 loop: CASSAGPGTGRIGELFF. The CDR3 bases are TGCGCCAGCAGTGCCGGACCCGGGACAGGGAGAATCGGGGAGCTGTTTTTT.

This chain connects TRBV27 to TRBJ2-6, with 9 bases lining up with TRBD1. The CDR3 is 15 residues long. V lost 10 bases to trimming and J lost 0 bases; unmatched junction nucleotides: 4. The germline gives CDR1 MNHEY, CDR2 SMNVEV (reference sequence). The CDR3 coding sequence is TGTGCCACCCGGGACAGGGTCTCTGGGGCCAACGTCCTGACTTTC. This codes for CATRDRVSGANVLTF.

In its sample, this clonotype was seen many times. This sequence joins TRBV5-8 and TRBJ2-5; D unclear. The V end lost 4 bases, the J end lost 2 bases, and 6 bases lay between the germline ends. CDR3 length equals 12 residues. Germline V gives CDR1 SGHTS, CDR2 YDEGEE. CDR3: CASSAYQETQYF. In DNA, the CDR3 is TGTGCCAGCAGCGCCTATCAAGAGACCCAGTACTTC.

This clonotype was counted at least ten times. The genes are TRBV28 and TRBJ1-2, with 9 bases aligning to TRBD1. Losses at the gene ends were 8 bases for V and 0 bases for J; bases not matched to a gene: 10. The CDR3 covers 16 residues. CDR1 and CDR2 (germline): MDHEN, SYDVKM. CDR3 amino acids: CASGPGTGTTNYGYTF. CDR3 DNA: TGTGCCAGCGGCCCCGGGACAGGGACCACTAACTATGGCTACACCTTC.

The sample holds many counts of this clonotype. The rearrangement uses TRBV7-2 and TRBJ2-1; no reliable D call. V shed 2 bases and J shed 8 bases, with 10 bases lying between them. This CDR3 region has 13 residues. The germline V gene has CDR1 SGHTA and CDR2 FQGNSA. The CDR3 coding sequence is TGTGCCAGCAGCTTACCTCGTGGCTATGAGCAGTTCTTC. Its protein product is CASSLPRGYEQFF.

This clonotype was picked up many times. J is TRBJ2-7 and V is TRBV7-8, with D possibly matching TRBD1 (5 bases). Deletions cut 0 bases from V and 9 bases from J, with 12 bases between. The CDR3 runs to 13 residues. The V gene's germline CDR1 is SGHVS and CDR2 FQNEAQ. This chain's CDR3 is CASSLAGEQGQYF. CDR3 in DNA: TGTGCCAGCAGCTTAGCGGGTGAGCAGGGGCAGTACTTC.

The sample holds a few counts of this clonotype. The rearrangement joins TRBV18 to TRBJ2-2; D could derive from TRBD1 or TRBD2 (5 bases each). Per germline, CDR1 KGHSH and CDR2 LQKENI. This CDR3 region has 15 residues. The ends were cut back, 3 bases at V and 3 bases at J, with 11 bases in the middle. For the CDR3, the DNA is TGTGCCAGCTCACCCCGTCCGGGGCACACCGGGGAGCTGTTTTTT. This sequence encodes CASSPRPGHTGELFF.

This clonotype showed up many times. The rearrangement links TRBV20-1 to TRBJ1-5, with no clear D. The CDR3 sequence is 13 residues long. Germline-derived CDR1 and CDR2 are DFQATT and SNEGSKA (reference sequence). Trimming removed 0 bases at V and 0 bases at J, with 3 bases between. CDR3: CSARDNSNQPQHF. The CDR3 nucleotides read TGCAGTGCTAGAGATAATAGCAATCAGCCCCAGCATTTT.

This clonotype showed up just a few times. DNA of the CDR3: TGTGCCAGCAGCGTCCTTTCTTCCGGGGAGCTGTTTTTT. It translates to CASSVLSSGELFF. The chain has TRBV9 and TRBJ2-2; no reliable D call. The CDR3 length is 13 residues. Trimming removed 2 bases at V and 6 bases at J, with 8 bases between. Germline V gene data show CDR1 as SGDLS and CDR2 as YYNGEE.

V gene TRBV20-1 combines with J gene TRBJ2-4, with D perhaps matching TRBD2 (6 bases). The CDR3 length is 14 residues. The germline V gene encodes CDR1 DFQATT and CDR2 SNEGSKA (reference sequence). V dropped 6 bases and J dropped 3 bases, with 15 bases sitting between them. The CDR3 sequence: CSAAGGPGKNIQYF. The CDR3 DNA reads TGCAGTGCAGCCGGAGGGCCGGGCAAAAACATTCAGTACTTC.